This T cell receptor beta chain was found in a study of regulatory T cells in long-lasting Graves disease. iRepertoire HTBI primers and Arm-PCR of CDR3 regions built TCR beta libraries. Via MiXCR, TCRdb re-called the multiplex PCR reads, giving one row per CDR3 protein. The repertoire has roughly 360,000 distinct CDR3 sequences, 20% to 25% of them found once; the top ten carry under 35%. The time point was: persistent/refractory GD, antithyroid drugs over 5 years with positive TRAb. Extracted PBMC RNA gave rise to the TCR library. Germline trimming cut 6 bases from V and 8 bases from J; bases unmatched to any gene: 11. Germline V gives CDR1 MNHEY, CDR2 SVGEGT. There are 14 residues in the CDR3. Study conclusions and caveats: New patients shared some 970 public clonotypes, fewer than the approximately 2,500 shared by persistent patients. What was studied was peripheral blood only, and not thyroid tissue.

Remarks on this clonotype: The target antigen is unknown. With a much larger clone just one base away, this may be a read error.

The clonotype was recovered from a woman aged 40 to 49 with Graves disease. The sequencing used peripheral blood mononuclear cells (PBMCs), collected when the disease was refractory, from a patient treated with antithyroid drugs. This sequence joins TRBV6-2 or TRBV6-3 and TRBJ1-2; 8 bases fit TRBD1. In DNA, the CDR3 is TGTGCCAGCAGCGAAAACTCAGGGGGCAAGGGCTACACCTTC. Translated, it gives CASSENSGGKGYTF.